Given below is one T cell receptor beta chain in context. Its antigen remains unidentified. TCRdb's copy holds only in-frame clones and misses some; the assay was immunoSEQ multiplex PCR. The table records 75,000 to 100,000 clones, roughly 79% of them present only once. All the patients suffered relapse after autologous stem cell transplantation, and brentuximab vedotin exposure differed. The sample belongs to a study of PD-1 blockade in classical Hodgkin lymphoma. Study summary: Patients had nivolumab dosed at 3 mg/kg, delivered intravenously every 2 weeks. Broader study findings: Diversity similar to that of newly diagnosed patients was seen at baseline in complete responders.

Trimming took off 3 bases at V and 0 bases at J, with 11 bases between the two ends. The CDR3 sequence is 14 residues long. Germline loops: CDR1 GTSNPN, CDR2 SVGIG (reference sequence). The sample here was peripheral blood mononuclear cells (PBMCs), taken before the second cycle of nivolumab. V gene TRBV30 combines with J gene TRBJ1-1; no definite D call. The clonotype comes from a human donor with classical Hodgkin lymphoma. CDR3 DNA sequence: TGTGCCTGGAGGCCCCCGACCCTGAACACTGAAGCTTTCTTT. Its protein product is CAWRPPTLNTEAFF.